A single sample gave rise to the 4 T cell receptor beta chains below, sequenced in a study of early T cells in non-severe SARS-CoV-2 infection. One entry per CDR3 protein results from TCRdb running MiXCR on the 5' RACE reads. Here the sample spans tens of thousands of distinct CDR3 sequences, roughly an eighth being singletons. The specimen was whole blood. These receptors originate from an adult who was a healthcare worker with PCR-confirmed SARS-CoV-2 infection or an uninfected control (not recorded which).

The CDR3 sequence: CASTSRRGFSYEQYF. The CDR3 nucleotides are TGTGCCAGCACCTCGCGTCGGGGGTTCTCCTACGAGCAGTACTTC. The chain recombines TRBV12-3 or TRBV12-4 with TRBJ2-7, with D possibly TRBD2 on 6 matching bases. Trimming took 7 bases from V and 0 from J, leaving 16 bases between them. This CDR3 has 15 residues.

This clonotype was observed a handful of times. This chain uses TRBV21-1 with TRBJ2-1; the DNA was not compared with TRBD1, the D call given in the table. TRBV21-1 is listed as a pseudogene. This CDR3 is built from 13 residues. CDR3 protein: CASSRAFDNEQFF. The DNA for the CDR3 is TGTGCCAGCTCCCGAGCCTTCGACAATGAGCAGTTCTTC.

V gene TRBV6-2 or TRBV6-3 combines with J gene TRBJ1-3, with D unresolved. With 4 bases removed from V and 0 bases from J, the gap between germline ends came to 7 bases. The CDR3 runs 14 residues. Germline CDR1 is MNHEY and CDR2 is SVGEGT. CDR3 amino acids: CASSSWISGNTIYF. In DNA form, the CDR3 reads TGTGCCAGCAGTTCCTGGATCTCTGGAAACACCATATATTTT.

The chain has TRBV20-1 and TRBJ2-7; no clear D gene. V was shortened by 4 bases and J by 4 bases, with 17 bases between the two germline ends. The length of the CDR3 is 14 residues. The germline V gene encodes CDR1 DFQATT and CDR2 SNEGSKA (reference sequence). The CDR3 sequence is CSAIPGYAPYEQYF. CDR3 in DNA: TGCAGTGCTATTCCGGGCTACGCTCCTTACGAGCAGTACTTC.